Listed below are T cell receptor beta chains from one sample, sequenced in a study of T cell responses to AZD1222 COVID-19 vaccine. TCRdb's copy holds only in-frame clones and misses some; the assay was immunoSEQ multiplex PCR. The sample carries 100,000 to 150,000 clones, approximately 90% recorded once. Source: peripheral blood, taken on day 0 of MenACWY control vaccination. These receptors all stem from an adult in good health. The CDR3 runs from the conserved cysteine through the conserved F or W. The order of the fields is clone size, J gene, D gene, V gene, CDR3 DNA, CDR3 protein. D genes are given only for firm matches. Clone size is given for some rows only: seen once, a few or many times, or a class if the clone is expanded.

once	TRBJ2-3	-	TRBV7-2	TGTGCCAGCAGCTTAGAGGGGCGAGGACACACAGATACGCAGTATTTT	CASSLEGRGHTDTQYF
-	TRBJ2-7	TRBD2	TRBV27	TGTGCCAGCAGTTTATCGGTACGGGGGGGCAACGAGCAGTACTTC	CASSLSVRGGNEQYF
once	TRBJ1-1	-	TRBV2	TGTGCCAGCTCGAACACTGAAGCTTTCTTT	CASSNTEAFF
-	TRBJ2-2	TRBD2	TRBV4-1	TGCGCCAGCAGCCAAGTAGGGACTAGCGGGTCCGGGGAGCTGTTTTTT	CASSQVGTSGSGELFF
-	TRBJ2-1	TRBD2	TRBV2	TGTGCCAGCAGTGTTGACGGGAGGGCCGTCAACAATGAGCAGTTCTTC	CASSVDGRAVNNEQFF
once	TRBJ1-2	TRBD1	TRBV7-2	TGTGCCAGCAGCTTAGCGGGCTGGTCGGCCAGGGGGGGTGGCTACACCTTC	CASSLAGWSARGGGYTF
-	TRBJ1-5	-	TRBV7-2	TGTGCCAGCAGCTTAAGGTCCCTAAGCGGGGGCAATCAGCCCCAGCATTTT	CASSLRSLSGGNQPQHF
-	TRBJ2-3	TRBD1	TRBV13	TGTGCCAGCAGCTTCGGCGGACAGGGAGTAAATACGCAGTATTTT	CASSFGGQGVNTQYF
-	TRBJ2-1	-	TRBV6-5	TGTGCCAGCAGCCCCCTTGGAGGCTGGGATGAGCAGTTCTTC	CASSPLGGWDEQFF
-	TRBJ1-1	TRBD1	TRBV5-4	TGTGCCAGCAGCAAGACGGACAGGGATGCAGGAGCTTTCTTT	CASSKTDRDAGAFF
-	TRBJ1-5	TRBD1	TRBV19	TGTGCCAGTAGTGCGCCGGGACAGGGTAGCAATCAGCCCCAGCATTTT	CASSAPGQGSNQPQHF
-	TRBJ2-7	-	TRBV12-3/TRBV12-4	TGTGCCAGCAGTTTTGGATTAGCCTACGAGCAGTACTTC	CASSFGLAYEQYF
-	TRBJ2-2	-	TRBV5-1	TGCGCCAGCAGCTGGGGAGAAAACACCGGGGAGCTGTTTTTT	CASSWGENTGELFF
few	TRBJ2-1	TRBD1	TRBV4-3	TGCGCCAGCAGCCAAGAAAGGGGGACAGGGGGCAATGAGCAGTTCTTC	CASSQERGTGGNEQFF
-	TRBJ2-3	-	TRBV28	TGTGCCAGCAGAAAGGGGGAGGTCAAAACAGATACGCAGTATTTT	CASRKGEVKTDTQYF
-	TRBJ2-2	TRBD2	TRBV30	TGTGCCGTCGAAGGAGTGGGAGGGACTGCCGGGGAGCTGTTTTTT	CAVEGVGGTAGELFF
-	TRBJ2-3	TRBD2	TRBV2	TGTGCCAGCAGGAGAGCGGGAGGGCCTACAGATACGCAGTATTTT	CASRRAGGPTDTQYF
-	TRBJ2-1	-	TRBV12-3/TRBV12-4	TGTGCCAGCACCAGGGGATATGAGCAGTTCTTC	CASTRGYEQFF
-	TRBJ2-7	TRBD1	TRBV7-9	TGTGCCAGCAGTGTCGGGACAGGGCTCTACGAGCAGTACTTC	CASSVGTGLYEQYF
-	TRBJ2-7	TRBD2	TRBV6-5	TGTGCCAGCAGTTACTCCGGGACTAGCGACTACGAGCAGTACTTC	CASSYSGTSDYEQYF
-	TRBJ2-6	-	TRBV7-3	TGTGCCAGCAGCTTACATAGCTCTGGGGCCAACGTCCTGACTTTC	CASSLHSSGANVLTF
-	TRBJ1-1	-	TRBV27	TGTGCCAGCAGTTTACTCGCAACAGGGAACACTGAAGCTTTCTTT	CASSLLATGNTEAFF
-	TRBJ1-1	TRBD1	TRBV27	TGTGCCAGCAGTCCACAGGGGACAGGGAACACTGAAGCTTTCTTT	CASSPQGTGNTEAFF
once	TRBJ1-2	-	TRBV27	TGTGCCAGCAGTTTCCCTGACGGGTATGGCTACACCTTC	CASSFPDGYGYTF
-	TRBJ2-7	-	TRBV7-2	TGTGCCAGCAGCTTAGAACAGTCCTACGAGCAGTACTTC	CASSLEQSYEQYF
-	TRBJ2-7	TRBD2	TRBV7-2	TGTGCCAGCAGCATGGGACTAGCGGACCCAACCTACGAGCAGTACTTC	CASSMGLADPTYEQYF
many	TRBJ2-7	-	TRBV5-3	TGTGCCAGAAGCTTAGGACTCTCTGGCCCCTACGAGCAGTACTTC	CARSLGLSGPYEQYF
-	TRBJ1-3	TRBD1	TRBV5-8	TGTGCCAGCAGCGACTTACAGGGGATGGGAAACACCATATATTTT	CASSDLQGMGNTIYF
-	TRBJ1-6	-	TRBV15	TGTGCCACCAGCAGAGACACTGACGGCGGAACACCCCTCCACTTT	CATSRDTDGGTPLHF
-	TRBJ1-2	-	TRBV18	TGTGCCAGCTCACCGGGGGTCTATGGCTACACCTTC	CASSPGVYGYTF
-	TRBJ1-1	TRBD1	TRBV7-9	TGTGCCAGCAGCTTAGTGGTTGGGACAGGCACTGAAGCTTTCTTT	CASSLVVGTGTEAFF
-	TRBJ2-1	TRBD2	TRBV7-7	TGTGCCAGCAGCTTAGGGCGGGGGGAGGATCGGAATGAGCAGTTCTTC	CASSLGRGEDRNEQFF
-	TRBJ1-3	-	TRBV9	TGTGCCAGCAGCGCAACAGGGACCTCTGGAAACACCATATATTTT	CASSATGTSGNTIYF